These T cell receptor beta chains were read from a single sample in a study of cytomegalovirus exposure and HLA in healthy donors. The data were produced by immunoSEQ multiplex PCR, yet TCRdb's version contains in-frame clones alone and is incomplete. The sample comprises approximately 270,000 clones, 90% of which are singletons, and 0.35% to 0.45% rests with the top ten. Sequencing used PBMCs. The receptor set was obtained from a woman aged 18-30 years in good health and CMV-seronegative. Each CDR3 is given with its conserved first and last residue. D genes are given only for firm matches. The listing skips clone size in some rows; elsewhere it reads once, few, many or a size class.

size	J	D	V	DNA	CDR3
NA	TRBJ2-5	NA	TRBV10-3	TGTGCCATCACCTGGGACTACCAAGAGACCCAGTACTTC	CAITWDYQETQYF
NA	TRBJ1-4	NA	TRBV4-3	TGCGCCAGCAGCCAAGAGGCCCAAGGGGGAAGTGAAAAACTGTTTTTT	CASSQEAQGGSEKLFF
NA	TRBJ2-1	TRBD2	TRBV11-2	TGTGCCAGCAGCTTAGGGGGGACTAGCGGGAATGAGCAGTTCTTC	CASSLGGTSGNEQFF
NA	TRBJ1-1	NA	TRBV6-1	TGTGCCAGCAGTACTACAGGTTACACTGAAGCTTTCTTT	CASSTTGYTEAFF
NA	TRBJ1-3	NA	TRBV7-2	TGTGCCAGCAGCCCGTTACCAGGGACTGGAAACACCATATATTTT	CASSPLPGTGNTIYF
few	TRBJ1-6	NA	TRBV11-2	TGTGCCAGCAGCTTATCTAGGTTCCTCCACTTT	CASSLSRFLHF
NA	TRBJ1-6	NA	TRBV9	TGTGCCAGCAGCGTAGCTATGGCAGGGACAAATTCACCCCTCCACTTT	CASSVAMAGTNSPLHF
NA	TRBJ2-3	TRBD2	TRBV19	TGTGCCAGTAGTATTTTCCTAGCGGCAGATACGCAGTATTTT	CASSIFLAADTQYF
few	TRBJ1-5	NA	TRBV5-4	TGTGCCAGCAGCCAGGGGCAGGGAAGCAATCAGCCCCAGCATTTT	CASSQGQGSNQPQHF
NA	TRBJ2-2	TRBD1	TRBV6-5	TGTGCCAGCAGTAGACAGGGAAACACCGGGGAGCTGTTTTTT	CASSRQGNTGELFF
NA	TRBJ2-3	NA	TRBV7-2	TGTGCCAGCAGCTTAGCGCTTCTAGTCACAGATACGCAGTATTTT	CASSLALLVTDTQYF
NA	TRBJ1-5	NA	TRBV18	TGTGCCAGCTCACCACATCCCCCTCCTCAGCCCCAGCATTTT	CASSPHPPPQPQHF
NA	TRBJ2-7	NA	TRBV7-3	TGTGCCAGCAGCTTAGGGTTGGCAGGGGACTACGAGCAGTACTTC	CASSLGLAGDYEQYF
NA	TRBJ2-5	NA	TRBV5-6	TGTGCCAGCAGCTTGTTTCCCAAGCCATCATACTTC	CASSLFPKPSYF
NA	TRBJ1-6	TRBD1	TRBV7-9	TGTGCCAGCAGTCCCGGACAGGGGGGTTCACCCCTCCACTTT	CASSPGQGGSPLHF
NA	TRBJ2-3	NA	TRBV27	TGTGCCAGCAGTTCTCTTAAGGCTGCGAGGCGGGTCACAGATACGCAGTATTTT	CASSSLKAARRVTDTQYF
NA	TRBJ2-1	TRBD1	TRBV29-1	TGCAGCGCAGGGGGCAAGTTCTTC	CSAGGKFF
NA	TRBJ1-5	TRBD1	TRBV6-6	TGTGCCAGTTCCGACAGGGGGCGAGGCAATCAGCCCCAGCATTTT	CASSDRGRGNQPQHF
few	TRBJ1-2	TRBD1	TRBV6-5	TGTGCCAGCATTTCACGACAGGGAGGAGGCTACACCTTC	CASISRQGGGYTF
NA	TRBJ1-1	TRBD1	TRBV28	TGTGCCAGCAGTTCTCGGACAGGCACTCACACTGAAGCTTTCTTT	CASSSRTGTHTEAFF
NA	TRBJ1-1	TRBD1	TRBV5-6	TGTGCCAGCAGCTTGGTCAGGGGGCTCGCTGAAGCTTTCTTT	CASSLVRGLAEAFF
NA	TRBJ2-7	TRBD1	TRBV10-3	TGTGCCATCAGCAAAGGGACAGCCTACGAGCAGTACTTC	CAISKGTAYEQYF
NA	TRBJ1-2	TRBD1	TRBV7-9	TGTGCCAGCAGTTATACTAGGACAGGGAACCATGGCTACACCTTC	CASSYTRTGNHGYTF
NA	TRBJ2-7	TRBD1	TRBV4-3	TGCGCCAGCAGCCAGGGGACAGGGTTCTACGAGCAGTACTTC	CASSQGTGFYEQYF
once	TRBJ1-2	NA	TRBV28	TGTGCCAGCAGTCTACCTTTGCCGTACAGTGAATATGGCTACACCTTC	CASSLPLPYSEYGYTF
NA	TRBJ1-4	NA	TRBV28	TGTGCCAGCAGTTTCCTAGACAGGCGGGGGAAACTGTTTTTT	CASSFLDRRGKLFF
few	TRBJ1-5	NA	TRBV7-9	TGTGCCAGCAGTCCAGGACAAGGCAATCAGCCCCAGCATTTT	CASSPGQGNQPQHF
NA	TRBJ2-3	TRBD1	TRBV5-6	TGTGCCAGCAGCTTGGCCGGGACAGGGGTCACAGATACGCAGTATTTT	CASSLAGTGVTDTQYF
NA	TRBJ1-6	NA	TRBV6-4	TGTGCCAGCAGCCCAACAGGAGGGGATTCACCCCTCCACTTT	CASSPTGGDSPLHF
NA	TRBJ2-3	NA	TRBV6-1	TGTGCCAGCAGTGATGGCCGATGGAGCACAGATACGCAGTATTTT	CASSDGRWSTDTQYF
NA	TRBJ2-3	TRBD2	TRBV7-3	TGTGCCAGCAGCCGATTGGGCGGGGGGCCTAGCACAGATACGCAGTATTTT	CASSRLGGGPSTDTQYF
NA	TRBJ1-4	TRBD1	TRBV7-2	TGTGCCAGCAGCTTGGACAGAACAGGGGCGGGTACTAATGAAAAACTGTTTTTT	CASSLDRTGAGTNEKLFF
NA	TRBJ2-5	TRBD1	TRBV7-9	TGTGCCAGCAGCTTAGGGGACAGGGAATTTGGGGAGACCCAGTACTTC	CASSLGDREFGETQYF
NA	TRBJ2-7	TRBD1	TRBV4-1	TGCGCCAGCAGCCCCCGGGACAGGACCTACGAGCAGTACTTC	CASSPRDRTYEQYF
NA	TRBJ2-2	NA	TRBV18	TGTGCCAGCTCACCGAGACTAGAGAGCGGGGAGCTGTTTTTT	CASSPRLESGELFF
NA	TRBJ1-1	NA	TRBV6-5	TGTGCCAGCAGTTACCTCCCAGGCAACACTGAAGCTTTCTTT	CASSYLPGNTEAFF
NA	TRBJ2-1	TRBD2	TRBV5-1	TGCGCCAGCAGCGGTGCGGGACTAGCAGAGCTCTACAATGAGCAGTTCTTC	CASSGAGLAELYNEQFF
NA	TRBJ1-4	TRBD1	TRBV9	TGTGCCAGCAGCGTCCGGGGGACAGGGATAGAAAAACTGTTTTTT	CASSVRGTGIEKLFF
NA	TRBJ2-7	NA	TRBV29-1	TGCAGCGTTGAAGTACTAGCTACAAGCTACGAGCAGTACTTC	CSVEVLATSYEQYF
NA	TRBJ2-3	TRBD1	TRBV14	TGTGCCAGCTCACGGACAGGGGGCACAGATACGCAGTATTTT	CASSRTGGTDTQYF
NA	TRBJ2-2	NA	TRBV7-6	TGTGCCAGCCAGGGCACCCACGGCACCGGGGAGCTGTTTTTT	CASQGTHGTGELFF